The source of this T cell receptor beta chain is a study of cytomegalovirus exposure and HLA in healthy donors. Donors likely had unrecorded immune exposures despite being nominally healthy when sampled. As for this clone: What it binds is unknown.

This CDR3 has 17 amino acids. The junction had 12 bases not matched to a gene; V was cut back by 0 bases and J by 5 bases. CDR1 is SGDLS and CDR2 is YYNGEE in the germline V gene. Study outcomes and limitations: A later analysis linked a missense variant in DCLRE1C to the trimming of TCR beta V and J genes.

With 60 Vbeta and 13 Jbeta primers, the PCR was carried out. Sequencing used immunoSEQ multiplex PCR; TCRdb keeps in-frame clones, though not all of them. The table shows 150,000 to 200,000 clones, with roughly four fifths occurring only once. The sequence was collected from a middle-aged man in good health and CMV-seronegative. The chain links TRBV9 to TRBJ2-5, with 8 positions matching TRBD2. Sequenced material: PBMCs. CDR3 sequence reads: CASSVGGGGTRVETQYF. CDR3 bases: TGTGCCAGCAGCGTAGGAGGCGGGGGGACTCGCGTGGAGACCCAGTACTTC.